The following is a TCR beta chain sequence with its context. Its antigen is not identified. Amplification of TCR beta CDR3 regions used RNA as the template. The HTBI primer set drove a first-round RT-PCR of the TCR CDR3. TCRdb fed the multiplex PCR reads into MiXCR, producing one record per CDR3 protein. The sample contains around 800,000 distinct CDR3 sequences, approximately 40% of which appear only once. V was clipped by 5 bases and J by 1 base, with 15 bases between them. Germline V gene lookup returns CDR1 MGHDK and CDR2 SYGVNS. There are 16 residues in the CDR3. The PBMCs were taken from roughly 10 ml of fresh peripheral blood. This specimen belongs to a study of T cells in Graves' hyperthyroidism and ophthalmopathy. Study-level results: Most thyroid clonotypes that were expanded above 0.001 also turned up in blood. Ophthalmopathy onset followed model prediction by a median roughly 6 months.

The sequenced material came from blood. This sequence originates from a man younger than 30 with Graves' hyperthyroidism. This chain links TRBV25-1 with TRBJ1-5; possibly TRBD1 for D (6 bases). This CDR3 reads CASSFYQGLSNQPQHF. DNA of the CDR3: TGTGCCAGCAGTTTCTATCAGGGGTTGAGCAATCAGCCCCAGCATTTT. Supplemented by reference TRBV25-1 and TRBJ1-5, the full variable domain reads EADIYQTPRYLVIGTGKKITLECSQTMGHDKMYWYQQDPGMELHLIHYSYGVNSTEKGDLSSESTVSRIRTEHFPLTLESARPSHTSQYLCASSFYQGLSNQPQHFGDGTRLSIL.